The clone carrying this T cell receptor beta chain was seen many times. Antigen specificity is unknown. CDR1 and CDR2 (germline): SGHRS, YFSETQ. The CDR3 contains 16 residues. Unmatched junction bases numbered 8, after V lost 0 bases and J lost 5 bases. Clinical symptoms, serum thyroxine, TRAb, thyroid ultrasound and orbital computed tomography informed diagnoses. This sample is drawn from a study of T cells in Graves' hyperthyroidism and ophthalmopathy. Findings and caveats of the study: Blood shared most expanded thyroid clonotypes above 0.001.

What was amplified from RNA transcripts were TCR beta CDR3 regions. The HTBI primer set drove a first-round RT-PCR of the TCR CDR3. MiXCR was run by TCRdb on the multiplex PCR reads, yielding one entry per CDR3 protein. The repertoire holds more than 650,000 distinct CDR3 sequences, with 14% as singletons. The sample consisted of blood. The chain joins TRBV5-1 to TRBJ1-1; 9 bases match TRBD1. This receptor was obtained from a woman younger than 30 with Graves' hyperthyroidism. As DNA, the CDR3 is TGCGCCAGCAGCTTGGGTACAGGGGGCAGTGGGACTGAAGCTTTCTTT. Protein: CASSLGTGGSGTEAFF. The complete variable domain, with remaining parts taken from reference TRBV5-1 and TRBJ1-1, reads KAGVTQTPRYLIKTRGQQVTLSCSPISGHRSVSWYQQTPGQGLQFLFEYFSETQRNKGNFPGRFSGRQFSNSRSEMNVSTLELGDSALYLCASSLGTGGSGTEAFFGQGTRLTVV.